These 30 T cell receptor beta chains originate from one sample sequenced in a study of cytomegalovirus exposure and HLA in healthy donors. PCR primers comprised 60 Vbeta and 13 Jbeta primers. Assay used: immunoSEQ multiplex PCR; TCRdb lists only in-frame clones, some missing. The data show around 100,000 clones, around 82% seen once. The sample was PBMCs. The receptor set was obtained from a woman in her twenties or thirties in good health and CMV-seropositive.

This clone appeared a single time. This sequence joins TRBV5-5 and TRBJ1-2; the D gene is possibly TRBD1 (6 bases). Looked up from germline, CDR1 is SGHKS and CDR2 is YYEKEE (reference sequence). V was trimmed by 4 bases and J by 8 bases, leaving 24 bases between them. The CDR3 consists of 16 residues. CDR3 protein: CASSLGRGSEWDGYTF. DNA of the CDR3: TGTGCCAGCAGCCTCGGCAGGGGCTCCGAATGGGACGGCTACACCTTC.

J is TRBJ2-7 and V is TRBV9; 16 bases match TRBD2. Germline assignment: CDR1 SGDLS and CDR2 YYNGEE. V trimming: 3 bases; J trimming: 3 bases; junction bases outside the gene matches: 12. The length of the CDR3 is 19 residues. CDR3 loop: CASSDKPGLAGGPLYEQYF. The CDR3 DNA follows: TGTGCCAGCAGCGACAAGCCGGGACTAGCGGGAGGGCCACTCTACGAGCAGTACTTC. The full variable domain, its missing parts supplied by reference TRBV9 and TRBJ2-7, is DSGVTQTPKHLITATGQRVTLRCSPRSGDLSVYWYQQSLDQGLQFLIQYYNGEERAKGNILERFSAQQFPDLHSELNLSSLELGDSALYFCASSDKPGLAGGPLYEQYFGPGTRLTVT.

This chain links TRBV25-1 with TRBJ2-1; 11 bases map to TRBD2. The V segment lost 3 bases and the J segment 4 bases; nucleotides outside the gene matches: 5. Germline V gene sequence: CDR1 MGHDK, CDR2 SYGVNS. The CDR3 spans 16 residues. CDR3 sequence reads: CASSDLRLAGYNEQFF. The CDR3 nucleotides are TGTGCCAGCAGTGACCTTCGACTAGCGGGATACAATGAGCAGTTCTTC.

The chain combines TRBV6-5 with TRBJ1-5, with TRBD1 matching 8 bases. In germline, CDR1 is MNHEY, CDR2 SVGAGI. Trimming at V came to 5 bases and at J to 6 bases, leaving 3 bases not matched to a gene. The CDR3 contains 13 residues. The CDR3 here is CASSTGQGQPQHF. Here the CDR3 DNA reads TGTGCCAGCAGTACTGGACAGGGTCAGCCCCAGCATTTT.

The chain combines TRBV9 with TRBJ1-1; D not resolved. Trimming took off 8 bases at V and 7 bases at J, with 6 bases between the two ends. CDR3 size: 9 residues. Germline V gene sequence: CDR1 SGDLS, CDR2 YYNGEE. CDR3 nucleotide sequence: TGTGCCAGACACATTGAAGCTTTCTTT. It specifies CARHIEAFF.

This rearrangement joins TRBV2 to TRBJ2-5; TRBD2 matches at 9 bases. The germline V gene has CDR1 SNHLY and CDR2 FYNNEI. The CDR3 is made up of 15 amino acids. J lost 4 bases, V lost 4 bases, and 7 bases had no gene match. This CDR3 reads CASSAAGGPRETQYF. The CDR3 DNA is TGTGCCAGCAGTGCGGCGGGAGGGCCTCGAGAGACCCAGTACTTC. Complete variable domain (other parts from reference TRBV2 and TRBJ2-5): EPEVTQTPSHQVTQMGQEVILRCVPISNHLYFYWYRQILGQKVEFLVSFYNNEISEKSEIFDDQFSVERPDGSNFTLKIRSTKLEDSAMYFCASSAAGGPRETQYFGPGTRLLVL.

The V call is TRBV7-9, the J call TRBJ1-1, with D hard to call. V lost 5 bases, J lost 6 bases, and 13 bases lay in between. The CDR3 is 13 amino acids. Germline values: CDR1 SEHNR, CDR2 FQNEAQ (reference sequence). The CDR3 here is CASSHSFSPEAFF. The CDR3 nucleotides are TGTGCCAGCAGCCACAGCTTTTCACCTGAAGCTTTCTTT.

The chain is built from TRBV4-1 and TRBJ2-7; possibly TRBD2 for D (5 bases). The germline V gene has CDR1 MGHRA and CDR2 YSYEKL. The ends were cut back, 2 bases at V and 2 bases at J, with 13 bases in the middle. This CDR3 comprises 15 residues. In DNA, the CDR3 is TGCGCCAGCAGCCAAAAGTTAGGGAGCCCCTACGAGCAGTACTTC. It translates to CASSQKLGSPYEQYF.

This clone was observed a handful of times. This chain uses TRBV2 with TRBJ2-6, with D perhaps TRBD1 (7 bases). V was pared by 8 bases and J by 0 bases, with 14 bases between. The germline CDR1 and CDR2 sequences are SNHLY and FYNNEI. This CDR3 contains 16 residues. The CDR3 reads CASRRGASSGANVLTF. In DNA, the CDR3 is TGTGCCAGCCGCAGGGGGGCGAGCTCTGGGGCCAACGTCCTGACTTTC.

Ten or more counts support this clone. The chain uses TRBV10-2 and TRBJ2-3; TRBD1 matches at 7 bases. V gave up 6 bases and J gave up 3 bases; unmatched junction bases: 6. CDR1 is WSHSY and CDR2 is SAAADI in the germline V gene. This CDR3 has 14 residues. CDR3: CASSLGGGTDTQYF. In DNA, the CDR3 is TGCGCCAGCAGCCTAGGGGGCGGTACAGATACGCAGTATTTT.

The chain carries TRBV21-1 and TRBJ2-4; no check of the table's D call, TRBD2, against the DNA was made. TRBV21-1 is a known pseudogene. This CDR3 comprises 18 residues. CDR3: CASTRRGSSGFVKNIQYF. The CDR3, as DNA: TGTGCCAGCACCAGACGGGGTTCTAGCGGGTTTGTCAAAAACATTCAGTACTTC.

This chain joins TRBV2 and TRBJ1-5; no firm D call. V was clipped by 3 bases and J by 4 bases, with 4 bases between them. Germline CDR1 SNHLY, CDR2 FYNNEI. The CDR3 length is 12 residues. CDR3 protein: CASSDRNQPQHF. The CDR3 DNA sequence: TGTGCCAGCAGTGACAGGAATCAGCCCCAGCATTTT.

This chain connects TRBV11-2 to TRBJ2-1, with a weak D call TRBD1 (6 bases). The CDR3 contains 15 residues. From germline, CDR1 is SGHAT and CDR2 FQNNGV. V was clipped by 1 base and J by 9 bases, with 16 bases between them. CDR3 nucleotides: TGTGCCAGCAGCTTAGGTGAGGGTTGGGGGCTTGAGCAGTTCTTC. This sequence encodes CASSLGEGWGLEQFF.

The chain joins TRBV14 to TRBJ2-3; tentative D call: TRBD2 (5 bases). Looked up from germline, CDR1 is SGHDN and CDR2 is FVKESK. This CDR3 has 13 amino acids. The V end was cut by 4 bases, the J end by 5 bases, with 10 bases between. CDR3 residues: CASSRIALDTQYF. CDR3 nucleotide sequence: TGTGCCAGCAGCCGAATAGCGTTAGATACGCAGTATTTT. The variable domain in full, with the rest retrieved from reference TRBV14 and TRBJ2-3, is EAGVTQFPSHSVIEKGQTVTLRCDPISGHDNLYWYRRVMGKEIKFLLHFVKESKQDESGMPNNRFLAERTGGTYSTLKVQPAELEDSGVYFCASSRIALDTQYFGPGTRLTVL.

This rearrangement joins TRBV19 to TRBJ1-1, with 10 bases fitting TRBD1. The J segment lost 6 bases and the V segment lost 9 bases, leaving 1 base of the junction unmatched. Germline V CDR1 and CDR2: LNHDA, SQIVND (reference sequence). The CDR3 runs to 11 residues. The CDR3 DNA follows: TGTGCCAGCGGACAGGGGGCTGAAGCTTTCTTT. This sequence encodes CASGQGAEAFF.

The CDR3 DNA is TGTGCCAGCAGCGAGGGGGGGGACGTAACCTCTGGGGCCAACGTCCTGACTTTC. Residues: CASSEGGDVTSGANVLTF. The chain carries TRBV9 and TRBJ2-6, with D possibly matching TRBD2 (7 bases). Germline values: CDR1 SGDLS, CDR2 YYNGEE. The CDR3 length is 18 residues. Trimming left V 3 bases short and J 0 bases short, with 16 bases between.

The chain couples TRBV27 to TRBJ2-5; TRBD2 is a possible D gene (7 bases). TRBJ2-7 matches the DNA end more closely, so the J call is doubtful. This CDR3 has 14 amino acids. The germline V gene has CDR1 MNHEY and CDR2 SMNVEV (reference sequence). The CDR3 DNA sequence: TGTGCCAGCAGTTGGGGGCGGGGGTCCTACGAGCAGTACTTC. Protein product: CASSWGRGSYEQYF.

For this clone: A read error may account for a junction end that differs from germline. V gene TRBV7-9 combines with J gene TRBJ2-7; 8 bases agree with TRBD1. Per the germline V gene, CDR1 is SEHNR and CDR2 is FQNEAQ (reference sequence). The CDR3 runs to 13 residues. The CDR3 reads CASSLGARQGLSF. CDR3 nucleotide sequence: TGTGCCAGCAGCTTAGGAGCCCGACAGGGGCTCTCATTC.

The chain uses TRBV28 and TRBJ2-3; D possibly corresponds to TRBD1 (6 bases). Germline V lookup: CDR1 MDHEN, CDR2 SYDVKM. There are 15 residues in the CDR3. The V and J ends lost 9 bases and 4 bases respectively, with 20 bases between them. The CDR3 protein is CASRTGSEGSDTQYF. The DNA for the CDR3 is TGTGCCAGTCGCACAGGGTCTGAAGGGTCAGATACGCAGTATTTT.

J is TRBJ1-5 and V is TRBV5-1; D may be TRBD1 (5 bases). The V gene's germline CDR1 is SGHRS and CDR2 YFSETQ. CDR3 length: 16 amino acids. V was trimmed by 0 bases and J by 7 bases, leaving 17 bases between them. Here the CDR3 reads CASSLGGGGVGQPQHF. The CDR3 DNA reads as TGCGCCAGCAGCTTGGGCGGCGGGGGAGTGGGGCAGCCCCAGCATTTT.

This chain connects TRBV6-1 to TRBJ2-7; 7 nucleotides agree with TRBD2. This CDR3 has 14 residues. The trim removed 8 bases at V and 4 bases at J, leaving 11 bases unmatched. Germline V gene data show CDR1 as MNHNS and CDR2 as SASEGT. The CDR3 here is CASSRAREVYEQYF. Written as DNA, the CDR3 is TGTGCCAGCTCGCGGGCCCGGGAGGTTTACGAGCAGTACTTC.

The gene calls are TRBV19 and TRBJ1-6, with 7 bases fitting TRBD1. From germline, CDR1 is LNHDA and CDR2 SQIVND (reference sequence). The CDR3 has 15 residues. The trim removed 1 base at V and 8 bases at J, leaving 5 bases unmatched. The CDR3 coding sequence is TGTGCCAGTAGTATAGGGGGACAGATCGATTCACCCCTCCACTTT. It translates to CASSIGGQIDSPLHF.

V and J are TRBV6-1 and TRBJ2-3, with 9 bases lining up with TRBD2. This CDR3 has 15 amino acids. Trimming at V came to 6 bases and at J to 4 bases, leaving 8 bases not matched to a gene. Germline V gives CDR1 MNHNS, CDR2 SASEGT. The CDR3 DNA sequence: TGTGCCAGCAGCCTTCAGCGGGGGGAGTCAGATACGCAGTATTTT. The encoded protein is CASSLQRGESDTQYF.

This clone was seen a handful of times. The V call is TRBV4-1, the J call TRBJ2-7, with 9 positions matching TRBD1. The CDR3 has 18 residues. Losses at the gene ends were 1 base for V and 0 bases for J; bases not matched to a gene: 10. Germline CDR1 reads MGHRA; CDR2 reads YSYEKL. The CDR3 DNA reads TGCGCCAGCAGCCAAGTCCCACCCGGGACAGGGTTCTCCTACGAGCAGTACTTC. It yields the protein CASSQVPPGTGFSYEQYF.

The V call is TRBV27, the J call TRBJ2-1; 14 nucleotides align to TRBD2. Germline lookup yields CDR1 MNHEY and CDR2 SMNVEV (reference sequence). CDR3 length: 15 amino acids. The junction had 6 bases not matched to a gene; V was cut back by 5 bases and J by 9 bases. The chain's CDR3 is CASSPGTSGRTEQFF. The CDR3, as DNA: TGTGCCAGCAGTCCCGGGACTAGCGGGAGAACTGAGCAGTTCTTC.

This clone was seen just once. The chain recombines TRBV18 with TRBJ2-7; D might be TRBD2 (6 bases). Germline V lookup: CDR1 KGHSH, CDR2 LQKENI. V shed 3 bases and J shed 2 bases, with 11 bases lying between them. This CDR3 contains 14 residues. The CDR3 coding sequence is TGTGCCAGCTCACCTGAGGCGGGGCCCTACGAGCAGTACTTC. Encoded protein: CASSPEAGPYEQYF.

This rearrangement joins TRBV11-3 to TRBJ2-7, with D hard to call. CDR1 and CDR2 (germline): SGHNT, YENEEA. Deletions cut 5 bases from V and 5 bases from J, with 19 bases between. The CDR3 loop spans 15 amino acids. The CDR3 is CASSHPASSRDEQYF. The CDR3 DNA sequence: TGTGCCAGCAGCCACCCCGCAAGCTCCCGGGACGAGCAGTACTTC.

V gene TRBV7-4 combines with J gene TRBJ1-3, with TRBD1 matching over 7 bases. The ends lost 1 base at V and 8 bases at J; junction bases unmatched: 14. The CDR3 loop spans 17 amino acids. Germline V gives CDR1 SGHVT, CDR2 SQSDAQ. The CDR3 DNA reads TGTGCCAGCAGCTTAGGTCACCGGGACAGTCGACGAGACACCATATATTTT. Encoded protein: CASSLGHRDSRRDTIYF.

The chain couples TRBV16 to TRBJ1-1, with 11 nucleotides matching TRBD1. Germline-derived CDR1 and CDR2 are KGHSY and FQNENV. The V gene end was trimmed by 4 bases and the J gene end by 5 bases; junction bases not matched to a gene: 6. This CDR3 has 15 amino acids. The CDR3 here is CASSPRTGGGTEAFF. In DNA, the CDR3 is TGTGCCAGCAGCCCCCGGACAGGGGGCGGAACTGAAGCTTTCTTT. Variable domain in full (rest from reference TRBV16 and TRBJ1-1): GEEVAQTPKHLVRGEGQKAKLYCAPIKGHSYVFWYQQVLKNEFKFLISFQNENVFDETGMPKERFSAKCLPNSPCSLEIQATKLEDSAVYFCASSPRTGGGTEAFFGQGTRLTVV.

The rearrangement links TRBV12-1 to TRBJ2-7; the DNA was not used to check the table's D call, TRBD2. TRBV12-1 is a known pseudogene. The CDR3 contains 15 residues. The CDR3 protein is CASFHTSGGTYEQYF. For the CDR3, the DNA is TGTGCCAGCTTCCACACTAGCGGGGGGACCTACGAGCAGTACTTC.